Following are 17 T cell receptor beta chains from one sample sequenced in a study of blood T cells in healthy people across ages (dated by TCRdb to the mid-2010s). The library relied on 5' RACE. The sample was run on an Illumina HiSeq 2500. A second PCR of 7 to 11 cycles was performed with a sample-barcoded 5' primer and a J-beta primer mix. TCRdb handled the public reads itself, with Q25 trimming in fastp and clone calling in MiXCR, and kept productive beta chains. CDR3 protein sequences are deduplicated, and each keeps its most common genes and DNA. A total of 1.5 million to 2 million distinct CDR3 sequences appear in this sample, 28% of them only once. Roughly 8% of the sample goes to the ten largest clones. The sequenced sample consisted of blood. The source of these receptors is a woman under 40 in good health.

This clonotype has more than one count but fewer than ten. The V and J genes are TRBV11-2 and TRBJ1-1; D not certain. The length of the CDR3 is 13 residues. From germline, CDR1 is SGHAT and CDR2 FQNNGV. V shed 0 bases and J shed 10 bases, with 12 bases lying between them. The DNA of the CDR3 is TGTGCCAGCAGCTTAGAAAGGAAGTTAGGAGCTTTCTTT. Residues: CASSLERKLGAFF.

About this clonotype itself: At one of its ends the junction is not consistent with the germline gene, which may arise from a read error. The chain uses TRBV10-3 and TRBJ2-3; 8 bases line up with TRBD2. Germline V gene sequence: CDR1 ENHRY, CDR2 SYGVKD. CDR3 size: 15 residues. As DNA, the CDR3 is TGTGCCATCAGTGAGCCGGGACTAGACACAGATGCGCAGTATTTT. Protein product: CAISEPGLDTDAQYF.

This chain connects TRBV29-1 to TRBJ2-3, with D perhaps assigned TRBD1 or TRBD2 (5 bases each). This CDR3 spans 15 amino acids. V lost 4 bases and J 0 bases, leaving 14 bases between the germline ends. Germline V gives CDR1 SQVTM, CDR2 ANQGSEA. The CDR3 DNA reads TGCAGCGTTGGATTCATGGGACGCAGCACAGATACGCAGTATTTT. Its translation is CSVGFMGRSTDTQYF.

This clonotype was observed a few times. The chain uses TRBV20-1 and TRBJ1-3, with a possible D match to TRBD1 (5 bases). Germline-derived CDR1 and CDR2 are DFQATT and SNEGSKA (reference sequence). Between the trimmed V and J ends, which lost 7 bases and 4 bases, there was a span of 20 bases. There are 15 residues in the CDR3. The CDR3 sequence: CSVQPGEGSGNTIYF. The DNA for the CDR3 is TGCAGTGTCCAGCCGGGGGAAGGGAGCGGAAACACCATATATTTT.

The sample holds a few counts of this clonotype. The chain is built from TRBV6-5 and TRBJ1-2; D may be TRBD1 (6 bases). The CDR3 is 15 residues long. CDR1 MNHEY and CDR2 SVGAGI come from the germline V gene. V shed 0 bases and J shed 5 bases, with 13 bases lying between them. CDR3 sequence: CASSYSPGARYGYTF. The CDR3 nucleotides are TGTGCCAGCAGTTACTCGCCGGGGGCGAGATATGGCTACACCTTC.

This clonotype was detected only a few times. The gene calls are TRBV11-2 and TRBJ1-1; D is ambiguous. CDR1 SGHAT and CDR2 FQNNGV come from the germline V gene. V was cut by 5 bases and J by 0 bases, with 19 bases left in between. The CDR3 has 17 amino acids. The CDR3 loop reads CASSLRSGAGVNTEAFF. The CDR3 bases are TGTGCCAGCAGCCTACGATCTGGCGCTGGAGTGAACACTGAAGCTTTCTTT.

CDR3 DNA: TGTGCCATCAGTGTTGGGATGGAGGCCGGCACAGATACGCAGTATTTT. Amino acid sequence: CAISVGMEAGTDTQYF. The chain uses TRBV10-3 and TRBJ2-3, with D tentatively TRBD2 (5 bases). The ends were cut back, 4 bases at V and 1 base at J, with 15 bases in the middle. The germline CDR1 and CDR2 sequences are ENHRY and SYGVKD. The CDR3 has 16 amino acids.

This chain connects TRBV6-1 to TRBJ2-5, with D tentatively TRBD1 (5 bases). V dropped 0 bases and J dropped 2 bases, with 7 bases sitting between them. This CDR3 is built from 14 residues. In germline, CDR1 is MNHNS, CDR2 SASEGT. The CDR3 reads CASSEAPGQETQYF. The CDR3 nucleotides are TGTGCCAGCAGTGAAGCTCCAGGGCAAGAGACCCAGTACTTC.

A word on this clonotype: A much more abundant neighbour one base away suggests this may be a read error. The chain is built from TRBV7-3 and TRBJ2-1; D is uncertain. TRBJ2-7 explains the end of the DNA better; the J call may be wrong. This CDR3 spans 11 amino acids. The germline V gene has CDR1 SGHTA and CDR2 FQGTGA. The CDR3 bases are TGTGCCAGCAGCAATAGCAATGAGCAGTACTTC. It encodes CASSNSNEQYF.

This clonotype was detected once. This may stem from a read error, because a much larger clone lies one nucleotide away. V usage is TRBV4-1 and J usage is TRBJ2-7; 7 positions agree with TRBD2. Germline V CDR1 and CDR2: MGHRA, YSYEKL. The CDR3 is 14 residues long. This chain's CDR3 is CASNQVAGQYEQYF. CDR3 nucleotides: TGCGCCAGCAACCAAGTAGCGGGCCAATACGAGCAGTACTTC.

The V call is TRBV12-3 or TRBV12-4, the J call TRBJ2-7; tentatively, D is TRBD1 or TRBD2 (5 bases each). The V gene lost 6 bases and the J gene lost 2 bases, with 17 bases spanning the gap. The CDR3 loop spans 15 amino acids. The CDR3 here is CASSPDGTGTYEQYF. In DNA form, the CDR3 reads TGTGCCAGCAGCCCGGACGGGACGGGCACCTACGAGCAGTACTTC.

This clonotype turned up a few times. The CDR3 loop is CASSFSLAGELFF. The CDR3 DNA reads as TGTGCCAGCAGCTTCTCTTTGGCCGGGGAGCTGTTTTTT. This chain links TRBV7-6 with TRBJ2-2; D not resolved. Germline CDR1 SGHVS, CDR2 FNYEAQ. Trimming removed 3 bases from V and 6 bases from J, with 8 bases in between. This CDR3 contains 13 residues.

This clonotype came up a few times. V is TRBV12-3 or TRBV12-4 and J is TRBJ2-1; D gene ambiguous. The CDR3 length is 11 residues. V was cut by 4 bases and J by 15 bases, with 13 bases left in between. The CDR3 sequence is CASSSGPRPFF. The DNA for the CDR3 is TGTGCCAGCAGTTCCGGACCCCGGCCGTTCTTC.

With regard to this clonotype: The CDR3 does not end in the conserved phenylalanine or tryptophan, so this is likely a read error. The chain combines TRBV5-1 with TRBJ2-1; 8 positions agree with TRBD2. Trimming cost V 4 bases and J 9 bases; bases outside gene matches: 9. CDR1 and CDR2 from the germline V gene are SGHRS and YFSETQ. This CDR3 has 14 residues. CDR3 region: CASSDGGAVSEQFL. Written as DNA, the CDR3 is TGCGCCAGCAGCGACGGGGGGGCCGTCAGTGAGCAGTTCTTA.

This clonotype was counted only a few times. The J gene is TRBJ1-4, the V gene TRBV19; a weak D match, TRBD1 (6 bases). The CDR3 has 14 amino acids. Germline CDR1 and CDR2: LNHDA and SQIVND (reference sequence). The germline V and J ends were trimmed by 6 bases and 6 bases, with 14 bases remaining between them. The CDR3 sequence: CASRRTGYDEKLFF. The CDR3 DNA is TGTGCCAGTAGGAGAACAGGGTACGATGAAAAACTGTTTTTT.

The rearrangement links TRBV12-3 or TRBV12-4 to TRBJ2-3, with D possibly TRBD1 on 6 matching bases. V was cut by 6 bases and J by 2 bases, with 18 bases left in between. The CDR3 loop spans 16 amino acids. The chain's CDR3 is CASSLRLDRSTDTQYF. CDR3 sequence (DNA): TGTGCCAGCAGCTTACGACTCGACAGGTCCACAGATACGCAGTATTTT.

This clonotype has a handful of counts. This chain uses TRBV18 with TRBJ2-7, with D hard to call. CDR1 is KGHSH, CDR2 LQKENI, per germline. This CDR3 region has 14 residues. V was trimmed by 2 bases and J by 1 base, leaving 9 bases between them. The CDR3 region is CASSPASTSYEQYF. DNA of the CDR3: TGTGCCAGCTCACCAGCTAGTACTTCCTACGAGCAGTACTTC. Filled out from reference TRBV18 and TRBJ2-7, the complete variable domain reads NAGVMQNPRHLVRRRGQEARLRCSPMKGHSHVYWYRQLPEEGLKFMVYLQKENIIDESGMPKERFSAEFPKEGPSILRIQQVVRGDSAAYFCASSPASTSYEQYFGPGTRLTVT.